These T cell receptor beta chains were read from a single sample in a study of cytomegalovirus exposure and HLA in healthy donors. Produced via immunoSEQ multiplex PCR; TCRdb's table is partial and in-frame only. The sample gives about 170,000 clones, 85% of which show up once; about 2.1% is in the top ten. The sample taken for sequencing was PBMCs. The receptors come from a man aged 18 to 30 in good health and CMV-seropositive. Each CDR3 is given with its conserved first and last residue. A D gene is named only where the DNA matches it firmly. Size is omitted from some rows. Given values are once, few, many or a class for expanded clones.

-,TRBJ2-7,-,TRBV7-2,TGTGCCAGCAGCCTGGGGGGGGCCATCCTCCGGCAGTACTTC,CASSLGGAILRQYF
-,TRBJ2-1,-,TRBV9,TGTGCCAGCAGCGTGGGCGGGGGCCCCTACAATGAGCAGTTCTTC,CASSVGGGPYNEQFF
TRBD1,TRBJ1-2,-,TRBV29-1,TGCAGCGTTGAGGACAGGGGGCCAAGCTACACCTTC,CSVEDRGPSYTF
TRBD2,TRBJ2-3,-,TRBV27,TGTGCCAGCAGTTTTATATTGAGCGGGGGAGATACGCAGTATTTT,CASSFILSGGDTQYF
-,TRBJ1-1,-,TRBV19,TGTGCCAGTACCCCGGGCTTGACAGGTGAAGCTTTCTTT,CASTPGLTGEAFF
-,TRBJ1-1,-,TRBV29-1,TGCAGCGATTGGACTGGACAGAGCAACACTGAAGCTTTCTTT,CSDWTGQSNTEAFF
-,TRBJ2-2,-,TRBV14,TGTGCCAGCAGCCAAGCAGCAGGCGCCGGGGAGCTGTTTTTT,CASSQAAGAGELFF
TRBD2,TRBJ2-5,-,TRBV7-3,TGTGCCAGCAGCTTAGGAACTAGCGGGGGAATGGGAGAGACCCAGTACTTC,CASSLGTSGGMGETQYF
TRBD1,TRBJ1-1,-,TRBV29-1,TGCAGCGTTGGCCCGGGACAGGGGGATGAAGCTTTCTTT,CSVGPGQGDEAFF
TRBD1,TRBJ2-1,-,TRBV18,TGTGCCAGCTCAGCCGGGACAGGGTACAATGAGCAGTTCTTC,CASSAGTGYNEQFF
-,TRBJ1-3,-,TRBV6-6,TGTGCCAGCAGATCGACAGTTAACTCTGGAAACACCATATATTTT,CASRSTVNSGNTIYF
-,TRBJ2-1,once,TRBV7-6,TGTGCCAGCAGCCCGGCGGGTCTCTACAATGAGCAGTTCTTC,CASSPAGLYNEQFF
TRBD1,TRBJ1-1,-,TRBV11-3,TGTGCCAGCAGCTTAGACGGGGACAGAATGAACACTGAAGCTTTCTTT,CASSLDGDRMNTEAFF
-,TRBJ1-1,-,TRBV19,TGTGCCAGTAGTATCTGGGGCTCGAACACTGAAGCTTTCTTT,CASSIWGSNTEAFF
-,TRBJ1-5,-,TRBV15,TGTGCCACCAGCAGAGATATGCAGCCCCAGCATTTT,CATSRDMQPQHF
TRBD2,TRBJ2-3,-,TRBV7-9,TGTGCCAGCAGTCCGACTAGCGGGGGGGGCACAGATACGCAGTATTTT,CASSPTSGGGTDTQYF
TRBD1,TRBJ1-4,-,TRBV7-6,TGTGCCAGCACCTCCGGGACAGGGCCTGGAAAACTGTTTTTT,CASTSGTGPGKLFF
TRBD2,TRBJ2-7,-,TRBV5-4,TGTGCCAGCAGCATCAATAGCGGGGGAGGAGCCTACGAGCAGTACTTC,CASSINSGGGAYEQYF
-,TRBJ1-5,-,TRBV29-1,TGCAGCGTTGGGGGCAGAGACAATCAGCCCCAGCATTTT,CSVGGRDNQPQHF
TRBD1,TRBJ2-5,once,TRBV7-8,TGTGCCAGCAGCTTCCAGGGGGCGTCGGAGACCCAGTACTTC,CASSFQGASETQYF
-,TRBJ2-1,few,TRBV27,TGTGCCAGCAGTTCCCCACGGACAAGAGACAATGAGCAGTTCTTC,CASSSPRTRDNEQFF
TRBD2,TRBJ2-3,-,TRBV11-2,TGTGCCAGCAGCTTAAGTCTAGCGGTCACAGATACGCAGTATTTT,CASSLSLAVTDTQYF
TRBD2,TRBJ2-1,once,TRBV6-5,TGTGCCAGCAGTTACTCGGGCGGGAGGGGTGAGCAGTTCTTC,CASSYSGGRGEQFF
TRBD2,TRBJ2-5,once,TRBV15,TGTGCCACCAGCAGTATAGCGGGGGGCCATTGGGAGACCCAGTACTTC,CATSSIAGGHWETQYF
TRBD1,TRBJ2-7,once,TRBV6-5,TGTGCCAGCAGACTCGGACAGGGGACATACGAGCAGTACTTC,CASRLGQGTYEQYF
TRBD2,TRBJ2-3,-,TRBV10-3,TGTGCCATACAACGGGGGGAAACAGATACGCAGTATTTT,CAIQRGETDTQYF
TRBD1,TRBJ2-7,-,TRBV13,TGTGCCAGCAGCTTTAGCAGGGGGCCTTTCGAGCAGTACTTC,CASSFSRGPFEQYF
-,TRBJ1-3,-,TRBV12-5,TGTGCTAGTGGTCTTACTCCCAGGGGAGGAAACACCATATATTTT,CASGLTPRGGNTIYF
TRBD1,TRBJ1-1,-,TRBV7-3,TGTGCCAGCAGCGGAACAGGGGTTACTACTGAAGCTTTCTTT,CASSGTGVTTEAFF
TRBD2,TRBJ2-5,-,TRBV9,TGTGCCAGCAGCGTAGATGACGGGGGGGAGGCCTTTGAGACCCAGTACTTC,CASSVDDGGEAFETQYF
-,TRBJ2-7,-,TRBV2,TGTGCCAGCAGGCCACCTGCGAGGGAGCAGTACTTC,CASRPPAREQYF
-,TRBJ2-7,few,TRBV7-2,TGTGCCAGCAGCGAAGGGGGGGGAGCGACCTACGAGCAGTACTTC,CASSEGGGATYEQYF
TRBD1,TRBJ1-4,few,TRBV14,TGTGCCAGCAGCCTAGGACAGGGCGGTGAAAAACTGTTTTTT,CASSLGQGGEKLFF
TRBD1,TRBJ1-4,few,TRBV4-3,TGCGCCAGCAGCCAAGATCTGGGGACAGGGGGCGAAAAACTGTTTTTT,CASSQDLGTGGEKLFF
TRBD2,TRBJ2-1,-,TRBV27,TGTGCCAGCATCCGGGGGGGGCAATACAATGAGCAGTTCTTC,CASIRGGQYNEQFF
-,TRBJ2-1,-,TRBV9,TGTGCCAGCAGCGGATCTTCGCGGGGGCCCTCCTACAATGAGCAGTTCTTC,CASSGSSRGPSYNEQFF